The rows below give T cell receptor beta chains drawn from one sample of a study of blood T cell repertoires in COVID-19. The repertoire was sequenced with immunoSEQ multiplex PCR; TCRdb's copy has only in-frame clones and lacks some. The table records 95,000 to 150,000 clones, 84% of them present only once. The sequenced sample consisted of PBMCs or T cells enriched from blood (not recorded which). These receptors were collected from a woman younger than 45 who had recovered from COVID-19. CDR3s include the opening cysteine and the closing phenylalanine or tryptophan.

TRBJ2-2 TRBV28 CASSLADRVGVWVNTGELFF
TRBJ2-3 TRBV11-2 CASRRPGLAGGTNTQYF
TRBJ1-1 TRBV13 CASSPVPGQVNTEAFF
TRBJ2-2 TRBV7-2 CASSFQQGAGELFF
TRBJ2-7 TRBV28 CASSLDREREVYEQYF
TRBJ2-3 TRBV24-1 CATSDFSGPSDTQYF
TRBJ1-6 TRBV7-3 CASSRQANSPLHF
TRBJ1-1 TRBV2 CASKGNLLNTEAFF
TRBJ2-1 TRBV3-1/TRBV3-2 CASSHAGGDNEQFF
TRBJ2-7 TRBV7-8 CASSIRDSLTYEQYF
TRBJ2-5 TRBV28 CASSFGGRETQYF
TRBJ2-7 TRBV19 CASNGLAGGDEQYF
TRBJ1-1 TRBV6-2/TRBV6-3 CASSPHYSDGNTEAFF
TRBJ1-2 TRBV6-5 CASSQRSRGYGYTF
TRBJ2-1 TRBV18 CASSLTGGEQFF
TRBJ2-7 TRBV10-3 CAISEQESAGGPPYEQYF
TRBJ2-3 TRBV13 CASSLGVLAGVADTQYF
TRBJ1-1 TRBV27 CASSLSWDRDTEAFF
TRBJ2-7 TRBV6-1 CASSTGGTGGDEQYF
TRBJ2-4 TRBV3-1/TRBV3-2 CASSGGKRGTKNIQYF
TRBJ2-1 TRBV28 CASKGQGLAYNEQFF
TRBJ2-7 TRBV7-6 CASSFGTSGYEQYF
TRBJ1-2 TRBV7-8 CASSLALTGSSRGYGYTF
TRBJ2-7 TRBV29-1 CSVELAGIYEQYF
TRBJ2-7 TRBV20-1 CSARDGYEQYF
TRBJ2-7 TRBV4-1 CASSKTYYDYEQYF
TRBJ2-3 TRBV6-1 CASSELAGPDTQYF
TRBJ2-2 TRBV4-1 CASSQDRRRLAETGELFF
TRBJ2-7 TRBV7-2 CASSLALSGGASEQYF
TRBJ2-3 TRBV2 CASVAGGVDTQYF
TRBJ1-6 TRBV5-4 CASSLRRTGSPLHF
TRBJ1-5 TRBV5-6 CASTGGHGTGNNQPQHF
TRBJ2-2 TRBV4-3 CASSLFGTGELFF
TRBJ2-1 TRBV4-3 CASSQDRGSYNEQFF
TRBJ1-2 TRBV9 CASGQSNYGYTF
TRBJ2-2 TRBV5-4 CASTGERVYTGELFF
TRBJ1-2 TRBV27 CASSLAGLNGYTF
TRBJ2-7 TRBV10-3 CAIFDRGSYEQYF
TRBJ2-2 TRBV5-1 CASSLAGADTGELFF
TRBJ1-2 TRBV6-5 CASSYSHGQNYGYTF
TRBJ2-3 TRBV5-4 CASSLGTSGADTQYF
TRBJ2-7 TRBV3-1/TRBV3-2 CASSATTAGAYEQYF
TRBJ2-2 TRBV7-3 CASSLVSGRRTGELFF
TRBJ1-1 TRBV28 CASRHYRGNTEAFF
TRBJ2-3 TRBV9 CASSVGVSTDTQYF
TRBJ2-7 TRBV4-1 CASSQPTGRGYEQYF
TRBJ1-1 TRBV6-5 CASSYSRTAEAFF
TRBJ1-3 TRBV3-1/TRBV3-2 CASSQNRVGNTIYF
TRBJ1-1 TRBV4-1 CASRPGQALTEAFF